A selection of T cell receptor beta chains follows, all from one sample in a study of T cell responses to AZD1222 COVID-19 vaccine. The repertoire was sequenced with immunoSEQ multiplex PCR; TCRdb's copy has only in-frame clones and lacks some. The sample consists of over 95,000 clones, about 89% of them appearing once. This sample comprised peripheral blood, obtained on day 0 of AZD1222 vaccination. The origin of the receptors is an adult in good health. CDR3s include the opening cysteine and the closing phenylalanine or tryptophan. For some rows the clone size is stated as once, few or many, or as a class when expanded; others skip it.

V gene: TRBV29-1
clone size: -
CDR3 protein: CSVALREETQYF

V gene: TRBV4-1
clone size: -
CDR3 protein: CASSLTEIYEQYF

V gene: TRBV5-1
clone size: -
CDR3 protein: CASSSNPAYEQYF

V gene: TRBV12-3/TRBV12-4
clone size: -
CDR3 protein: CASSPGNTIYF

V gene: TRBV6-6
clone size: -
CDR3 protein: CASSYRQHNSPLHF

V gene: TRBV28
clone size: -
CDR3 protein: CASSPAYGYTF

V gene: TRBV27
clone size: -
CDR3 protein: CASSPPGQGPFDEQFF

V gene: TRBV2
clone size: -
CDR3 protein: CASRGGRRGSGNTIYF

V gene: TRBV6-5
clone size: once
CDR3 protein: CASMTSGFNTGELFF

V gene: TRBV19
clone size: -
CDR3 protein: CASSIGRANYGYTF

V gene: TRBV6-6
clone size: -
CDR3 protein: CASSLGTPEYNEQFF

V gene: TRBV4-3
clone size: -
CDR3 protein: CASSQTVVEGNSPLHF

V gene: TRBV24-1
clone size: -
CDR3 protein: CATSDTTGKLFF

V gene: TRBV5-1
clone size: -
CDR3 protein: CASRGQDNYGYTF

V gene: TRBV5-1
clone size: -
CDR3 protein: CASSSGQGRPYEQYF

V gene: TRBV6-6
clone size: once
CDR3 protein: CATLRVMNTEAFF

V gene: TRBV9
clone size: -
CDR3 protein: CASKRDSDSYNEQFF

V gene: TRBV5-5
clone size: -
CDR3 protein: CASSSLSKLGTEAFF

V gene: TRBV11-1
clone size: -
CDR3 protein: CASSFRMNTEAFF

V gene: TRBV5-6
clone size: -
CDR3 protein: CASSRPKRVDTEAFF

V gene: TRBV6-5
clone size: -
CDR3 protein: CASSFTGNNSPLHF

V gene: TRBV29-1
clone size: -
CDR3 protein: CSVDPHLRVGTEAFF

V gene: TRBV5-4
clone size: -
CDR3 protein: CASSLAVAGGHEQFF

V gene: TRBV29-1
clone size: -
CDR3 protein: CSVGGLAGGNTDTQYF

V gene: TRBV28
clone size: -
CDR3 protein: CASSLLGAGGSNEQFF

V gene: TRBV5-1
clone size: -
CDR3 protein: CASSIQGSQRGGVAEQFF

V gene: TRBV5-4
clone size: few
CDR3 protein: CASSSGQGLSGANVLTF

V gene: TRBV5-8
clone size: -
CDR3 protein: CASSLWGATNEKLFF

V gene: TRBV5-8
clone size: -
CDR3 protein: CASSLFGTGLGYTF

V gene: TRBV5-8
clone size: -
CDR3 protein: CASSLGTYNQPQHF

V gene: TRBV3-1/TRBV3-2
clone size: -
CDR3 protein: CASSHRERGNTIYF

V gene: TRBV19
clone size: -
CDR3 protein: CASSKTGTLINTEAFF

V gene: TRBV6-1
clone size: -
CDR3 protein: CASSEARGGPQPQHF

V gene: TRBV28
clone size: -
CDR3 protein: CASRTDRGLLNTEAFF

V gene: TRBV3-1/TRBV3-2
clone size: -
CDR3 protein: CASSLGSSYNEQFF

V gene: TRBV4-3
clone size: -
CDR3 protein: CASSQDSDGYGYTF

V gene: TRBV7-9
clone size: -
CDR3 protein: CASSLSGGYNEQFF

V gene: TRBV24-1
clone size: -
CDR3 protein: CATSVNQGAGEKLFF

V gene: TRBV6-1
clone size: -
CDR3 protein: CASSELVRGKLFF

V gene: TRBV5-1
clone size: once
CDR3 protein: CASSVDRGDTEAFF

V gene: TRBV18
clone size: few
CDR3 protein: CASSPPNQPQHF

V gene: TRBV11-1
clone size: -
CDR3 protein: CASSIRQGGGGYTF

V gene: TRBV5-1
clone size: -
CDR3 protein: CASSLGVWETQYF

V gene: TRBV11-3
clone size: -
CDR3 protein: CASSLGEADTQYF

V gene: TRBV19
clone size: -
CDR3 protein: CASSIREGQPQHF

V gene: TRBV7-2
clone size: -
CDR3 protein: CASSLSLNYGYTF

V gene: TRBV18
clone size: -
CDR3 protein: CASSPPGQGENTEAFF

V gene: TRBV7-8
clone size: -
CDR3 protein: CASSLLQGNPYNSPLHF

V gene: TRBV6-5
clone size: -
CDR3 protein: CASSSGFEKLFF

V gene: TRBV2
clone size: -
CDR3 protein: CASRTTGDGYTF